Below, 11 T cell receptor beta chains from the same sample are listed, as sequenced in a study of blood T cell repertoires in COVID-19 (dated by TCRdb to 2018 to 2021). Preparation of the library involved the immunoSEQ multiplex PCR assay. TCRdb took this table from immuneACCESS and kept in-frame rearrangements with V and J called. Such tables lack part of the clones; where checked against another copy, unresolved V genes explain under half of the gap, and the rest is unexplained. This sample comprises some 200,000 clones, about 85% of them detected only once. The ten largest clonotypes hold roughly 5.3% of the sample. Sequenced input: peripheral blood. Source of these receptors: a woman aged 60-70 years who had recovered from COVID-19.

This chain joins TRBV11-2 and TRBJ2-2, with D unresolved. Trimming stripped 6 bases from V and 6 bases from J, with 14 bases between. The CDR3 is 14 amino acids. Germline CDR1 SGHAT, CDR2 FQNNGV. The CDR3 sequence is CASSLNTPPGELFF. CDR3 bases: TGTGCCAGCAGTTTAAACACACCGCCCGGGGAGCTGTTTTTT.

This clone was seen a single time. CDR3 in amino acids: CASSSLGGGDTQYF. In DNA, the CDR3 is TGTGCCAGCAGCTCCCTTGGCGGGGGGGATACGCAGTATTTT. The chain has TRBV7-3 and TRBJ2-3; the match to TRBD2 covers 8 bases. Germline values: CDR1 SGHTA, CDR2 FQGTGA. Trimming removed 4 bases from V and 6 bases from J; junction bases left unmatched: 6. The CDR3 totals 14 residues.

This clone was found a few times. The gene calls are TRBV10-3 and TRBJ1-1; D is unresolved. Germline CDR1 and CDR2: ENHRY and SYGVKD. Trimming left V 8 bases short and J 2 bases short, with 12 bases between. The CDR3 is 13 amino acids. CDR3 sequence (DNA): TGTGCCATCGGGAGATACTTTAACACTGAAGCTTTCTTT. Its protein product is CAIGRYFNTEAFF.

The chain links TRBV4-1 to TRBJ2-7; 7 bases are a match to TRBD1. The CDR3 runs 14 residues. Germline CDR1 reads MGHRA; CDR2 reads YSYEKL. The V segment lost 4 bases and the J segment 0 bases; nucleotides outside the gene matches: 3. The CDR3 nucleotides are TGCGCCAGCAGCCCCAGGGACAGCTCCTACGAGCAGTACTTC. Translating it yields CASSPRDSSYEQYF.

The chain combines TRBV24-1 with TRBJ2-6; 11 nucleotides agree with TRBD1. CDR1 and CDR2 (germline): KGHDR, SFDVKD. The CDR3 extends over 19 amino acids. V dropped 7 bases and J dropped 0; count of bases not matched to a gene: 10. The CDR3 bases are TGTGCCACCAGCTCTTCACCGGGACAGGGGGGCTCTGGGGCCAACGTCCTGACTTTC. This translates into CATSSSPGQGGSGANVLTF.

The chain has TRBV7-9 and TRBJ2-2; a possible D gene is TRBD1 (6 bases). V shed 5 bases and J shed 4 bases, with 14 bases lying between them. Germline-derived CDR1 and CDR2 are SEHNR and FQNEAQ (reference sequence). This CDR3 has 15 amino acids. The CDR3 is CASSKSGDATGELFF. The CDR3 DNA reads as TGTGCCAGCAGCAAGTCAGGGGATGCCACCGGGGAGCTGTTTTTT.

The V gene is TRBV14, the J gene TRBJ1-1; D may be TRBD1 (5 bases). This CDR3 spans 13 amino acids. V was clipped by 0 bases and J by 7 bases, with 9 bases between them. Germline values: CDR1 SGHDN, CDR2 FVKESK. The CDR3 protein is CASSQDWGDEAFF. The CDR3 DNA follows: TGTGCCAGCAGCCAAGATTGGGGGGATGAAGCTTTCTTT.

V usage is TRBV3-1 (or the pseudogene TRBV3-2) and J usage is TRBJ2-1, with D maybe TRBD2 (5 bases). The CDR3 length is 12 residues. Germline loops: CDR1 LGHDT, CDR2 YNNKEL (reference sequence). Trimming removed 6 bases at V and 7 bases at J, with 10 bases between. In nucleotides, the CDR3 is TGTGCCAGCAGTCGGACTGGGAATGAGCAGTTCTTC. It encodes CASSRTGNEQFF.

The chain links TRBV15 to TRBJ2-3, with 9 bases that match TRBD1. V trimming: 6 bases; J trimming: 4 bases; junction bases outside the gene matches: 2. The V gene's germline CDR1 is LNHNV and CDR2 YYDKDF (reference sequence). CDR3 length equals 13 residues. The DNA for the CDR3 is TGTGCCACCAGGGGGACAGGGTCAGATACGCAGTATTTT. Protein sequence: CATRGTGSDTQYF. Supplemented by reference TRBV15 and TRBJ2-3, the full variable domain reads DAMVIQNPRYQVTQFGKPVTLSCSQTLNHNVMYWYQQKSSQAPKLLFHYYDKDFNNEADTPDNFQSRRPNTSFCFLDIRSPGLGDTAMYLCATRGTGSDTQYFGPGTRLTVL.

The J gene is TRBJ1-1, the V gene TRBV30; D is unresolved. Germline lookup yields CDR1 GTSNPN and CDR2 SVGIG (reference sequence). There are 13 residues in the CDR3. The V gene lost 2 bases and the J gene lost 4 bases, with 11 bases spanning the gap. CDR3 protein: CAWSPGSGTEAFF. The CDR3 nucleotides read TGTGCCTGGAGTCCGGGGTCGGGCACTGAAGCTTTCTTT.

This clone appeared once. The CDR3 nucleotides read TGCGCCAGCAGCCAACGGTCGCGGGTCCGGGAAACCAAAAACATTCAGTACTTC. Protein product: CASSQRSRVRETKNIQYF. The chain employs TRBV4-1 and TRBJ2-4; D is perhaps TRBD2 (5 bases). V lost 2 bases and J lost 2, with 19 bases in between. CDR3 length equals 18 residues. CDR1 is MGHRA, CDR2 YSYEKL, per germline.